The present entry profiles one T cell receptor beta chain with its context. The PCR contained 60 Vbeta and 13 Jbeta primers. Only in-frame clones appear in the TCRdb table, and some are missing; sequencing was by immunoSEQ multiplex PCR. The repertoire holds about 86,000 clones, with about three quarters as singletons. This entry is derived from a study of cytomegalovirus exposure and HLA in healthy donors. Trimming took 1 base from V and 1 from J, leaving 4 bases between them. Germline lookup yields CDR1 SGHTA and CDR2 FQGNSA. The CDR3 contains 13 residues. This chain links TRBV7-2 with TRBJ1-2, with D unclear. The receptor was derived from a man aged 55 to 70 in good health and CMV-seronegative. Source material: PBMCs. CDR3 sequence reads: CASSLDSNYGYTF. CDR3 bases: TGTGCCAGCAGCTTAGACAGTAACTATGGCTACACCTTC.